This entry describes one T cell receptor (beta chain). Antigen unknown. This entry comes from a study of cytomegalovirus exposure and HLA in healthy donors. General study results and limits: Among CMV-associated TCR beta chains, most appeared HLA-restricted in a later analysis. Presence/absence results assume similar sequencing depth per donor, which may not hold.

Primers for the PCR totalled 60 Vbeta and 13 Jbeta. Some clones are missing from TCRdb's copy, which holds only in-frame ones; the method was immunoSEQ multiplex PCR. The sample contains 150,000 to 200,000 clones, 60% to 80% of which appear only once. The V segment lost 4 bases and the J segment 2 bases; nucleotides outside the gene matches: 5. The CDR3 totals 14 residues. Germline CDR1 and CDR2: SGHRS and YFSETQ. The specimen was PBMCs. The chain recombines TRBV5-1 with TRBJ1-2, with 7 bases lining up with TRBD1. This receptor was taken from a female donor in good health and CMV-seronegative. CDR3 in amino acids: CASSGGQRNYGYTF. The CDR3 DNA reads TGCGCCAGCAGCGGGGGACAGCGGAACTATGGCTACACCTTC.